What follows are 5 T cell receptor beta chains derived from one specimen sequenced in a study of blood T cell repertoires in COVID-19. Sequenced by immunoSEQ multiplex PCR; TCRdb stores in-frame clones only, minus some. The table lists 140,000 or so clones, over 70% of them singletons. Sequenced sample: peripheral blood. The origin of the receptors is a woman aged 55-70 years with acute or convalescent COVID-19.

The CDR3 coding sequence is TGTGCCTCTAGACGGGGAAGCTCCTACAATGAGCAGTTCTTC. It specifies CASRRGSSYNEQFF. The chain has TRBV7-2 and TRBJ2-1, with a weak D call TRBD2 (5 bases). Germline V gene data show CDR1 as SGHTA and CDR2 as FQGNSA. This CDR3 has 14 residues. Trimming stripped 11 bases from V and 0 bases from J, with 14 bases between.

The V and J genes are TRBV27 and TRBJ2-7; D perhaps matches TRBD2 (6 bases). Trimming took 6 bases from V and 0 from J, leaving 18 bases between them. Germline CDR1 is MNHEY and CDR2 is SMNVEV (reference sequence). The length of the CDR3 is 16 residues. This CDR3 is CASRSLVADPSYEQYF. Written as DNA, the CDR3 is TGTGCCAGCAGGTCCCTAGTAGCGGATCCCTCCTACGAGCAGTACTTC.

The genes are TRBV11-2 and TRBJ1-1; D ambiguous. V shed 5 bases and J shed 0 bases, with 10 bases lying between them. CDR1 and CDR2 from the germline V gene are SGHAT and FQNNGV. The CDR3 is made up of 14 amino acids. DNA of the CDR3: TGTGCCAGCAGCACCCGACGGGTGAACACTGAAGCTTTCTTT. It translates to CASSTRRVNTEAFF.

V usage is TRBV7-5 and J usage is TRBJ2-7; the D segment call TRBD2 is taken from the table without a DNA check. TRBV7-5 is a pseudogene. The CDR3 is 16 amino acids. The DNA of the CDR3 is TGTGTCAGAAGCTTAACTGGCGGGAGGGCGTCCTACGAGCAGTACTTC. This codes for CVRSLTGGRASYEQYF.

This rearrangement joins TRBV7-8 to TRBJ1-1; a possible D gene is TRBD1 (6 bases). The CDR3 sequence is 17 residues long. Germline V CDR1 and CDR2: SGHVS, FQNEAQ. V was cut by 1 base and J by 0 bases, with 15 bases left in between. The CDR3 sequence is CASSLVAAGTLNTEAFF. CDR3 bases: TGTGCCAGCAGCTTAGTGGCTGCCGGGACACTGAACACTGAAGCTTTCTTT.